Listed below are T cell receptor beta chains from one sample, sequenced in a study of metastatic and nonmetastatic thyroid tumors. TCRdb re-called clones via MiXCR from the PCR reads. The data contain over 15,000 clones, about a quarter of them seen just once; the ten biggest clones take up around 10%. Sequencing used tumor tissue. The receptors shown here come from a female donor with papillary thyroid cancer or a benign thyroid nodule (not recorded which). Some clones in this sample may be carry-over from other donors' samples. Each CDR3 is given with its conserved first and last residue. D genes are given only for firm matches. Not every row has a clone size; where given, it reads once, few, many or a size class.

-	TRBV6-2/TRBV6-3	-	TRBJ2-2	CASSYSERDATGELFF	TGTGCCAGCAGTTACTCTGAGAGGGATGCCACCGGGGAGCTGTTTTTT
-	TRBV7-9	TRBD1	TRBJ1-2	CASSLAGTGNGYTF	TGTGCCAGCAGCTTAGCGGGGACAGGGAACGGCTACACCTTC
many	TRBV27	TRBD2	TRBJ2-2	CASRGSGAGELFF	TGTGCCAGCAGAGGTAGCGGGGCCGGGGAGCTGTTTTTT
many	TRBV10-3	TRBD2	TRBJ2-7	CAISDSGSGYEQYF	TGTGCCATCAGTGACAGCGGGAGCGGCTACGAGCAGTACTTC
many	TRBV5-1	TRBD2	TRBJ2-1	CASSSRTSGSSYNEQFF	TGCGCCAGCAGCTCCCGGACTAGCGGGAGCTCCTACAATGAGCAGTTCTTC
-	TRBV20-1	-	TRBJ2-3	CSAPPWGRTDTQYF	TGCAGTGCACCCCCTTGGGGGAGAACAGATACGCAGTATTTT
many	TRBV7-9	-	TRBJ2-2	CASSLDAGSGELFF	TGTGCCAGCAGCTTAGACGCTGGGAGCGGGGAGCTGTTTTTT
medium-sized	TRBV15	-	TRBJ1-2	CATSGRQTSDYGYTF	TGTGCCACCAGCGGTAGACAGACCTCAGACTATGGCTACACCTTC
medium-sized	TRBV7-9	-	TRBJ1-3	CAVRGSGNTIYF	TGTGCCGTCAGGGGCTCTGGAAACACCATATATTTT
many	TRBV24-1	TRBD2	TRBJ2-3	CATSDFPGLAGELTDTQYF	TGTGCCACCAGTGATTTCCCGGGACTAGCGGGAGAATTAACAGATACGCAGTATTTT
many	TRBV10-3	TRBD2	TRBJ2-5	CAIGGGKETQYF	TGTGCCATCGGGGGGGGGAAAGAGACCCAGTACTTC
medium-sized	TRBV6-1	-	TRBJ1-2	CASSPTGSTNYGYTF	TGTGCCAGCAGCCCTACAGGGAGTACGAACTATGGCTACACCTTC
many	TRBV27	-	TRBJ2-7	CASSLTGGRFDEQYF	TGTGCCAGCAGTTTAACCGGGGGGCGGTTCGACGAGCAGTACTTC
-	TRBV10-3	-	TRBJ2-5	CAISESRVAETQYF	TGTGCCATCAGTGAGTCGAGGGTCGCAGAGACCCAGTACTTC
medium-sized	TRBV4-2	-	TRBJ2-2	CASSQDGPNTGELFF	TGTGCCAGCAGCCAAGATGGTCCGAACACCGGGGAGCTGTTTTTT
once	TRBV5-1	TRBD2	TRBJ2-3	CASSLGTSGGYTQYF	TGCGCCAGCAGCCTAGGTACTAGCGGCGGGTATACGCAGTATTTT
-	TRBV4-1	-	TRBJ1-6	CASSPGIETENSPLHF	TGCGCCAGCAGCCCCGGTATTGAGACGGAGAATTCACCCCTCCACTTT
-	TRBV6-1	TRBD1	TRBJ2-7	CANKITWDSYEQYF	TGTGCCAACAAGATAACGTGGGACAGCTACGAGCAGTACTTC
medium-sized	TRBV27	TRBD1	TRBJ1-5	CASSLDRATSNQPQHF	TGTGCCAGCAGTTTAGACAGGGCCACAAGCAATCAGCCCCAGCATTTT
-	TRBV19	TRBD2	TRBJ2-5	CASSMGGTSGRRPRETQYF	TGTGCCAGTAGTATGGGGGGGACTAGCGGGAGACGGCCCAGGGAGACCCAGTACTTC
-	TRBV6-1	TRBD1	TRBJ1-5	CASSLTGGNQPQHF	TGTGCCAGCAGTCTTACAGGGGGCAATCAGCCCCAGCATTTT
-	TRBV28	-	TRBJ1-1	CASSRTRENTEAFF	TGTGCCAGCAGTCGAACCCGGGAGAACACTGAAGCTTTCTTT
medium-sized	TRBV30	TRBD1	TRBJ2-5	CAWRTGGAKTQYF	TGTGCCTGGAGGACAGGGGGCGCGAAGACCCAGTACTTC
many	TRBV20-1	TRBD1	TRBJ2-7	CSASTGGGDEQYF	TGCAGTGCCTCCACAGGGGGCGGGGACGAGCAGTACTTC
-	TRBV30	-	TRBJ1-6	CAWSQGRDSPLHF	TGTGCCTGGAGTCAGGGTCGGGATTCACCCCTCCACTTT
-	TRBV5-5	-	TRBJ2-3	CASSVRRAADTQYF	TGTGCCAGCAGCGTGCGGAGGGCGGCAGATACGCAGTATTTT
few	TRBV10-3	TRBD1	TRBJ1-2	CAIIGGQGSPDGYTF	TGTGCCATCATTGGCGGACAGGGGAGTCCGGATGGCTACACCTTC
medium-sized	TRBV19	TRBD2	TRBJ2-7	CASSAGLAAYEQYF	TGTGCCAGTAGTGCCGGACTAGCTGCCTACGAGCAGTACTTC
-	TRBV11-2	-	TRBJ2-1	CASSLVGTTYNEQFF	TGTGCCAGCAGCTTAGTGGGGACCACCTACAATGAGCAGTTCTTC
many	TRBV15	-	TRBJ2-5	CATSRALARESETQYF	TGTGCCACCAGCAGAGCCCTCGCCAGGGAGAGTGAGACCCAGTACTTC
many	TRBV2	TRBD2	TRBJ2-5	CATGGGGGETQYF	TGTGCCACCGGGGGCGGGGGGGGAGAGACCCAGTACTTC
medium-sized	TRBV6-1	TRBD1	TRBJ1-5	CASIKTGGDNQPQHF	TGTGCCAGCATCAAGACAGGGGGGGACAATCAGCCCCAGCATTTT
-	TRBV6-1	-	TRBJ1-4	CASRGNGKLFF	TGTGCCAGCAGGGGGAATGGAAAACTGTTTTTT
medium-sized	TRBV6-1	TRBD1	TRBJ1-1	CASTGTAFMNTEAFF	TGTGCCAGTACCGGGACAGCATTCATGAACACTGAAGCTTTCTTT
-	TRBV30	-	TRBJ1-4	CAWSPSRKGRIEKLFF	TGTGCCTGGAGTCCCTCCCGGAAGGGGCGGATTGAAAAACTGTTTTTT
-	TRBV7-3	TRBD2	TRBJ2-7	CASSPSGNSYEQYF	TGTGCCAGCAGCCCTAGCGGTAACTCCTACGAGCAGTACTTC
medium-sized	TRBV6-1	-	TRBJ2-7	CASKSNAFEQYF	TGTGCCAGCAAATCAAATGCGTTCGAGCAGTACTTC
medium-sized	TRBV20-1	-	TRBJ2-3	CSARSTDTQYF	TGCAGTGCTAGATCCACAGATACGCAGTATTTT
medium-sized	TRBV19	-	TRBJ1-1	CASSTVLNTEAFF	TGTGCCAGTAGTACTGTCTTGAACACTGAAGCTTTCTTT
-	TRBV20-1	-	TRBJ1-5	CSASWPDSMGNQPQHF	TGCAGTGCTAGTTGGCCAGATTCTATGGGCAATCAGCCCCAGCATTTT
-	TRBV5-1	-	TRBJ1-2	CASSLGEGDGYTF	TGCGCCAGCAGCTTGGGAGAAGGGGATGGCTACACCTTC
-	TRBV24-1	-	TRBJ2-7	CATSDFGREQYF	TGTGCCACCAGTGATTTTGGCCGCGAGCAGTACTTC